Here is one T cell receptor (beta chain) with its context. The CDR3 extends over 15 amino acids. Trimming shortened V by 3 bases and J by 6 bases, and 15 bases separated the two germline ends. Per the germline V gene, CDR1 is MDHEN and CDR2 is SYDVKM. These data originate in a study of shared clonotypes between healthy human individuals. Profiled with immunoSEQ multiplex PCR; TCRdb holds only in-frame clones, not every one. Of some 2,400,000 clones in the sample, around 95% were seen once. The sequence was collected from a man younger than 35 in good health. The chain links TRBV28 to TRBJ1-5, with no clear D. The sample was naive CD4+ T cells sorted from blood. Subset noted: CD45RA+ positively selected. The CDR3 protein is CASSLSRAVGQPQHF. The CDR3 region has the DNA TGTGCCAGCAGTTTGAGTAGGGCCGTGGGTCAGCCCCAGCATTTT.